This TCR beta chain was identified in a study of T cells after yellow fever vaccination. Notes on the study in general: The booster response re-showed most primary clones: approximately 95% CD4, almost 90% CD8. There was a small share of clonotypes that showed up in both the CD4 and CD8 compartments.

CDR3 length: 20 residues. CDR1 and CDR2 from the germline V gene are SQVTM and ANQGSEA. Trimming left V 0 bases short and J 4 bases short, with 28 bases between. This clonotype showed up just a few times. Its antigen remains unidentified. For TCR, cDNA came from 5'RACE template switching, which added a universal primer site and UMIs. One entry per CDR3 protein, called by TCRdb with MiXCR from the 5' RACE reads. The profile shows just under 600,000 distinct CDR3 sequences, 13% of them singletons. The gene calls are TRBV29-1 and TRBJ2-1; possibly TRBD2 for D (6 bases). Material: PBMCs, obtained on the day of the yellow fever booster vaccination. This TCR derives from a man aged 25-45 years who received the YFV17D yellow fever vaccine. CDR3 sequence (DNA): TGCAGCGTTGAAGATCTTCCGGCAGGACTACGGGACCAGGTATACAATGAGCAGTTCTTC. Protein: CSVEDLPAGLRDQVYNEQFF.